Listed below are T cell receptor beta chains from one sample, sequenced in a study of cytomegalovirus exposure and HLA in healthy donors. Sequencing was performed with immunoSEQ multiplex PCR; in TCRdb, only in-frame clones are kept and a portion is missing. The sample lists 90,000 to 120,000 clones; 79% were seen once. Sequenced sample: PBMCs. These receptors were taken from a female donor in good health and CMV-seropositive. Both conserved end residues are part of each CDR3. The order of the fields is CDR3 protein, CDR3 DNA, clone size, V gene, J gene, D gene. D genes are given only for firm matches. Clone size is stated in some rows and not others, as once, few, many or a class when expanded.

cdr3_aa: CASSEWVGGTGRLNEKLFF
cdr3_nt: TGTGCCAGCAGTGAATGGGTCGGAGGGACAGGTCGACTAAATGAAAAACTGTTTTTT
clone_size: few
v_call: TRBV6-1
j_call: TRBJ1-4
d_call: TRBD1

cdr3_aa: CASTPKATGGAFF
cdr3_nt: TGCGCCAGCACTCCGAAGGCGACAGGAGGAGCTTTCTTT
clone_size: .
v_call: TRBV10-2
j_call: TRBJ1-1
d_call: .

cdr3_aa: CASFGAINEKLFF
cdr3_nt: TGTGCCAGCTTCGGAGCAATAAATGAAAAACTGTTTTTT
clone_size: .
v_call: TRBV6-5
j_call: TRBJ1-4
d_call: .

cdr3_aa: CSVGLSPNEQFF
cdr3_nt: TGCAGCGTTGGTCTTAGCCCCAATGAGCAGTTCTTC
clone_size: .
v_call: TRBV29-1
j_call: TRBJ2-1
d_call: .

cdr3_aa: CAWRSTGDKNSQYF
cdr3_nt: TGTGCCTGGAGGTCGACAGGGGATAAAAACAGTCAGTACTTC
clone_size: .
v_call: TRBV30
j_call: TRBJ2-4
d_call: TRBD1

cdr3_aa: CASSFTFSGNTIYF
cdr3_nt: TGTGCCAGCAGTTTTACATTCTCTGGAAACACCATATATTTT
clone_size: .
v_call: TRBV11-2
j_call: TRBJ1-3
d_call: .

cdr3_aa: CASSGDRINQPQHF
cdr3_nt: TGTGCCAGCAGCGGCGACAGGATCAATCAGCCCCAGCATTTT
clone_size: .
v_call: TRBV2
j_call: TRBJ1-5
d_call: .

cdr3_aa: CASSSRDRGDPNYGYTF
cdr3_nt: TGCGCCAGCAGCTCCCGGGACAGGGGGGACCCTAACTATGGCTACACCTTC
clone_size: once
v_call: TRBV5-1
j_call: TRBJ1-2
d_call: TRBD1

cdr3_aa: CASSQDAISTLHF
cdr3_nt: TGCGCCAGCAGCCAAGATGCCATTAGTACCCTCCACTTT
clone_size: .
v_call: TRBV4-3
j_call: TRBJ1-6
d_call: .

cdr3_aa: CASSFAGGPKAEAFF
cdr3_nt: TGCGCCAGCAGCTTTGCGGGGGGCCCGAAGGCTGAAGCTTTCTTT
clone_size: .
v_call: TRBV4-3
j_call: TRBJ1-1
d_call: .

cdr3_aa: CASSGDRVNQPQHF
cdr3_nt: TGTGCCAGCAGTGGGGACAGGGTTAATCAGCCCCAGCATTTT
clone_size: few
v_call: TRBV2
j_call: TRBJ1-5
d_call: TRBD1

cdr3_aa: CASSIRERYNEQFF
cdr3_nt: TGTGCCAGTAGTATTCGGGAGAGGTACAATGAGCAGTTCTTC
clone_size: .
v_call: TRBV19
j_call: TRBJ2-1
d_call: .

cdr3_aa: CASSLTGTGYQPQHF
cdr3_nt: TGCGCCAGCAGCTTGACCGGGACAGGGTATCAGCCCCAGCATTTT
clone_size: .
v_call: TRBV5-1
j_call: TRBJ1-5
d_call: TRBD1

cdr3_aa: CASSGLRAGVDEQYF
cdr3_nt: TGTGCCAGCAGCGGGCTTAGGGCGGGAGTCGACGAGCAGTACTTC
clone_size: .
v_call: TRBV5-4
j_call: TRBJ2-7
d_call: TRBD2

cdr3_aa: CASSNSGGKLYEQYF
cdr3_nt: TGTGCCAGCAGCAATAGCGGGGGGAAGTTATACGAGCAGTACTTC
clone_size: .
v_call: TRBV7-2
j_call: TRBJ2-7
d_call: TRBD2

cdr3_aa: CASSEAINYGYTF
cdr3_nt: TGTGCCAGCAGTGAAGCCATTAACTATGGCTACACCTTC
clone_size: .
v_call: TRBV6-1
j_call: TRBJ1-2
d_call: .